This T cell receptor (beta chain) was captured in a study of blood T cells in healthy people across ages. CDR3 length: 16 residues. CDR1 and CDR2 from the germline V gene are ENHRY and SYGVKD. Deletions cut 6 bases from V and 4 bases from J, with 22 bases between. Together with a sample-barcoded 5' primer, a J-beta primer mix was included in a second PCR lasting about 7 to 11 cycles. Tags on each cDNA molecule came from a template-switch adaptor with 12 random nucleotides. Every individual sample yielded 2.5 million or more paired-end reads (each containing CDR3). One entry per CDR3 protein, called by TCRdb with MiXCR from the 5' RACE reads. The data show roughly 1,500,000 distinct CDR3 sequences, with 35% to 45% seen just once and around 8% held by the top ten.

The V call is TRBV10-3, the J call TRBJ2-7; D is perhaps TRBD1 (8 bases). This receptor was obtained from a young woman in good health. Sequencing input: blood. CDR3 sequence reads: CAIRGGEQGDQYEQYF. For the CDR3, the DNA is TGTGCCATCAGAGGGGGGGAACAGGGGGACCAATACGAGCAGTACTTC.